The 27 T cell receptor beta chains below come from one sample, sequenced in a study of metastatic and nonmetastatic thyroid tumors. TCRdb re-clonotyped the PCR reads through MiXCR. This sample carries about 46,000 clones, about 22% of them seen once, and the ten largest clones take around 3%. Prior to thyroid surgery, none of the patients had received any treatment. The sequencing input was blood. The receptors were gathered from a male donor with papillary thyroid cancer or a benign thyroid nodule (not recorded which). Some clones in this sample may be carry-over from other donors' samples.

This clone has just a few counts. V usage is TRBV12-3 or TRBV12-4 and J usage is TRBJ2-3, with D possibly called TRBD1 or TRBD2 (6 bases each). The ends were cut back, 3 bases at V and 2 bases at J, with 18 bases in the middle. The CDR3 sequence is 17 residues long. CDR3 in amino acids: CASSFIMGGHNTDTQYF. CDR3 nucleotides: TGTGCCAGCAGTTTCATCATGGGGGGACACAACACAGATACGCAGTATTTT.

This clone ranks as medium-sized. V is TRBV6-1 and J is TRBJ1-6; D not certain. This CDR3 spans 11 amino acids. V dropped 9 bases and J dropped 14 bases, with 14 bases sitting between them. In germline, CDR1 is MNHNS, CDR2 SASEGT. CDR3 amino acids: CASWTLGTLHF. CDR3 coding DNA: TGTGCCAGTTGGACCCTCGGGACCCTCCACTTT.

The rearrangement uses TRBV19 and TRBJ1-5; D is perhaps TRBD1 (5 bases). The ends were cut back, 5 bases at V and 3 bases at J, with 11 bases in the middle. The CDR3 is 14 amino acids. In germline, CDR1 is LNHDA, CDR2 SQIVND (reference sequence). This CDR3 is CASSPMGHNQPQHF. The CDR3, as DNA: TGTGCCAGTAGTCCTATGGGGCACAATCAGCCCCAGCATTTT.

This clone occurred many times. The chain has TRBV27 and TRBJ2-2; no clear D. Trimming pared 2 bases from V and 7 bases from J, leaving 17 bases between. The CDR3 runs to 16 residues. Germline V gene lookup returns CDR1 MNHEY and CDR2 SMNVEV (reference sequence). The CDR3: CASSLNQNLRGGELFF. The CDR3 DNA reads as TGTGCCAGCAGTTTAAACCAAAACCTACGAGGCGGGGAGCTGTTTTTT.

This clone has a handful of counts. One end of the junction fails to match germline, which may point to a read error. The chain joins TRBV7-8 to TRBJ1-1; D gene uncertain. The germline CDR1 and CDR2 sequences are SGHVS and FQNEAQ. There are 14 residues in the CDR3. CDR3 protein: CASTLQSLNTGAFF. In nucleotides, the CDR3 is TGTGCCAGCACCCTACAGAGCCTGAACACTGGAGCTTTCTTT. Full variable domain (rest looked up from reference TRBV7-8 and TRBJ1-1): GAGVSQSPRYKVAKRGQDVALRCDPISGHVSLFWYQQALGQGPEFLTYFQNEAQLDKSGLPSDRFFAERPEGSVSTLKIQRTQQEDSAVYLCASTLQSLNTGAFFGQGTRLTVV.

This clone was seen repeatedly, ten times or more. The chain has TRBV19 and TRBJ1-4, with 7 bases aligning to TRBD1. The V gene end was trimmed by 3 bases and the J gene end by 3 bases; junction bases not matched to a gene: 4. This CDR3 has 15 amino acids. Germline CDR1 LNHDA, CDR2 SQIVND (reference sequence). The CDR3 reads CASSMTGTANEKLFF. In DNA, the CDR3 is TGTGCCAGTAGTATGACCGGGACAGCTAATGAAAAACTGTTTTTT.

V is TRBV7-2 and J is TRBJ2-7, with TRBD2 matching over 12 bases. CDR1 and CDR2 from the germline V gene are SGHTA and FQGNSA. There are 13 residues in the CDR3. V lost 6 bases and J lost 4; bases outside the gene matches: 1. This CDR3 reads CASRLAGGYEQYF. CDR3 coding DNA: TGTGCCAGCAGACTAGCGGGAGGATACGAGCAGTACTTC. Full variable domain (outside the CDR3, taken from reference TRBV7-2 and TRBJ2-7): GAGVSQSPSNKVTEKGKDVELRCDPISGHTALYWYRQSLGQGLEFLIYFQGNSAPDKSGLPSDRFSAERTGGSVSTLTIQRTQQEDSAVYLCASRLAGGYEQYFGPGTRLTVT.

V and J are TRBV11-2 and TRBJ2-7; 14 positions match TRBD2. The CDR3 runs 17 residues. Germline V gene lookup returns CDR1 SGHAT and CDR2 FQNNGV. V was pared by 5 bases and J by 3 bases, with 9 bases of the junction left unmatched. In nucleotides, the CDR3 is TGTGCCAGCAGCCCCCTGACTAGCGGGAGGGCCATCTACGAGCAGTACTTC. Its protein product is CASSPLTSGRAIYEQYF. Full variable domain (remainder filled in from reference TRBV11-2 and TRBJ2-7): EAGVAQSPRYKIIEKRQSVAFWCNPISGHATLYWYQQILGQGPKLLIQFQNNGVVDDSQLPKDRFSAERLKGVDSTLKIQPAKLEDSAVYLCASSPLTSGRAIYEQYFGPGTRLTVT.

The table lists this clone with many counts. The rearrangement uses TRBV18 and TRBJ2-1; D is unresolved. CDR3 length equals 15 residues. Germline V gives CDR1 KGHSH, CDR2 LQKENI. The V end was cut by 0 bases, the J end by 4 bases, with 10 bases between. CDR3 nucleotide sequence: TGTGCCAGCTCACCACCGTCGGAGATTTACAATGAGCAGTTCTTC. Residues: CASSPPSEIYNEQFF. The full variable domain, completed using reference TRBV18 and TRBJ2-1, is NAGVMQNPRHLVRRRGQEARLRCSPMKGHSHVYWYRQLPEEGLKFMVYLQKENIIDESGMPKERFSAEFPKEGPSILRIQQVVRGDSAAYFCASSPPSEIYNEQFFGPGTRLTVL.

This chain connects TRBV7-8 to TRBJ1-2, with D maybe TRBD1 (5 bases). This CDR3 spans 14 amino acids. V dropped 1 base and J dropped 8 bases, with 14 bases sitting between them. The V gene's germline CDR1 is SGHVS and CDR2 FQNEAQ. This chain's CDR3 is CASSLVRQPAGYTF. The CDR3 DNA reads TGTGCCAGCAGCTTAGTTAGACAGCCAGCCGGCTACACCTTC.

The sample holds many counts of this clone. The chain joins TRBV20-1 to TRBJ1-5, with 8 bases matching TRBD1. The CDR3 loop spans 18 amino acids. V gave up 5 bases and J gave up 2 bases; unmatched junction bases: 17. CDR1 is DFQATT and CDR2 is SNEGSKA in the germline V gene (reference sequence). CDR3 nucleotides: TGCAGTGCTGCCGGACAGGGTGGAGGGCCTTCGGGCAATCAGCCCCAGCATTTT. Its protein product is CSAAGQGGGPSGNQPQHF.

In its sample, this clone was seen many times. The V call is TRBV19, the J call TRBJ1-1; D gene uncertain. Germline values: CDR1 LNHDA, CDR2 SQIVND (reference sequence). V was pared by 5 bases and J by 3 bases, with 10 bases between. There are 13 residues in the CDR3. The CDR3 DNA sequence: TGTGCCAGTAGTCTTCGGGCAGACACTGAAGCTTTCTTT. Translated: CASSLRADTEAFF.

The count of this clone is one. Here the CDR3 DNA reads TGCAGTGCTAGGACCCACACGGCGCGGAGGGAGCAGTTCTTC. Translating it yields CSARTHTARREQFF. The V and J genes are TRBV20-1 and TRBJ2-1, with D possibly being TRBD2 (5 bases). CDR3 length: 14 residues. V dropped 3 bases and J dropped 10 bases, with 19 bases sitting between them. Germline loops: CDR1 DFQATT, CDR2 SNEGSKA (reference sequence).

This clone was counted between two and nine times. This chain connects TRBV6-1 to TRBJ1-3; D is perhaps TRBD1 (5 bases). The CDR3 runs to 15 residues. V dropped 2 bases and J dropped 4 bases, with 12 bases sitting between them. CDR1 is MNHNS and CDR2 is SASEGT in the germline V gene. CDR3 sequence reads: CASSELAGEGNTIYF. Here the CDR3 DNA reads TGTGCCAGCAGTGAACTAGCGGGGGAAGGAAACACCATATATTTT.

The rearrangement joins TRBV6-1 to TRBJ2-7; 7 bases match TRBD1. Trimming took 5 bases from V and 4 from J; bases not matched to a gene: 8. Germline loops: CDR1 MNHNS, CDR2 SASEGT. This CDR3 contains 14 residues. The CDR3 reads CASSQRQGQYEQYF. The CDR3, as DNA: TGTGCCAGCAGTCAGAGACAGGGTCAATACGAGCAGTACTTC.

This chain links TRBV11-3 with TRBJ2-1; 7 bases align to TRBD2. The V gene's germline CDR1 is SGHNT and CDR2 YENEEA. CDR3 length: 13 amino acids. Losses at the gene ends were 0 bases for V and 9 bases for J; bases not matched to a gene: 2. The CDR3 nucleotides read TGTGCCAGCAGCTTAGACGGGGGGAGTGAGCAGTTCTTC. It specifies CASSLDGGSEQFF.

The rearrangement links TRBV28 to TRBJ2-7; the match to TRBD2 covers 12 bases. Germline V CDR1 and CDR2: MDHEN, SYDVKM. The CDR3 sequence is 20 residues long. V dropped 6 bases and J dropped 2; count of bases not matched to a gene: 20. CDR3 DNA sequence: TGTGCCAGCAGCTTACTTCTATGGACTAGCGGGATTAGGGAAACCTACGAGCAGTACTTC. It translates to CASSLLLWTSGIRETYEQYF.

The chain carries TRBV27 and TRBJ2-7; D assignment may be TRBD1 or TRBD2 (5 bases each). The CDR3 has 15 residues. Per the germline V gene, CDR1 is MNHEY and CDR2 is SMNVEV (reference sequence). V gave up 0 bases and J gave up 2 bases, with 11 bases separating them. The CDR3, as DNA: TGTGCCAGCAGTTTATCAGGGGACCGACCCTACGAGCAGTACTTC. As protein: CASSLSGDRPYEQYF.

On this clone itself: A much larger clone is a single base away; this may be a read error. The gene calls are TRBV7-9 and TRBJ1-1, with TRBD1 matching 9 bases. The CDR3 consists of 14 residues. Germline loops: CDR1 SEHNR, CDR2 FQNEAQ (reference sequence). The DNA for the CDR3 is TGTGCCAGCAGCCATAACAGGGGGCGAACTGAAGCTCTCTTT. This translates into CASSHNRGRTEALF.

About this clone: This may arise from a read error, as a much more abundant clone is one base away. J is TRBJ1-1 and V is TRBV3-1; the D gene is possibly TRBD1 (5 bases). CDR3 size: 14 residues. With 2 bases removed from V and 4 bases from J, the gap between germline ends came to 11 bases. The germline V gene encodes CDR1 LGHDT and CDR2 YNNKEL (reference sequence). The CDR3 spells CASSQYSGGTEAFF. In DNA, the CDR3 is TGTGCCAGCAGCCAATATAGTGGGGGCACTGAAGCTTTCTTT.

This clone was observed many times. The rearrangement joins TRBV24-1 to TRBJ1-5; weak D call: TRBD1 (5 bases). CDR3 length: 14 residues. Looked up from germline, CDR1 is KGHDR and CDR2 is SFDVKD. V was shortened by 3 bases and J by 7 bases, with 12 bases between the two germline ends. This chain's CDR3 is CATSDGSGSQPQHF. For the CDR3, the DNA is TGTGCCACCAGTGATGGCTCAGGGTCCCAGCCCCAGCATTTT.

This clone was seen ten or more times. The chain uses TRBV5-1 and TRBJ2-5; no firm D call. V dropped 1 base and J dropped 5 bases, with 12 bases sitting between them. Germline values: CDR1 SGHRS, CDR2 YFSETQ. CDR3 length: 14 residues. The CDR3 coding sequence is TGCGCCAGCAGCTTGAACACTGGCTTGGAGACCCAGTACTTC. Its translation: CASSLNTGLETQYF.

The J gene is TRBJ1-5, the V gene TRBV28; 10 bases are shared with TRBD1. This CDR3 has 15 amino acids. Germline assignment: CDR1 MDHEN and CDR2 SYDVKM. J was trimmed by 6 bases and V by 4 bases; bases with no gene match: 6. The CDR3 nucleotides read TGTGCCAGCAGTTCCGGGACAGGGGAAACTCAGCCCCAGCATTTT. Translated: CASSSGTGETQPQHF.

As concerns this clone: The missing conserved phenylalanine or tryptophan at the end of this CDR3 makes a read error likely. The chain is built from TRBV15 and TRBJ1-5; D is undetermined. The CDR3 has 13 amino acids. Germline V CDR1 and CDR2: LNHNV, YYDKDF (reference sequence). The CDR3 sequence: CATSRDLNLPQHL. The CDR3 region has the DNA TGTGCCACCAGCAGAGATTTGAATCTGCCCCAGCATCTT.

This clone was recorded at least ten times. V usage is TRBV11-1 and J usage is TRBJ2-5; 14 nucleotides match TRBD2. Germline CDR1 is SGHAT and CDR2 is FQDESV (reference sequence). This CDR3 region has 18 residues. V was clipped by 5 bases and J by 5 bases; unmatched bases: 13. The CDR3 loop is CASSRATSGRADGETQYF. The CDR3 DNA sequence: TGTGCCAGCAGCAGAGCGACTAGCGGGAGGGCCGATGGGGAGACCCAGTACTTC.

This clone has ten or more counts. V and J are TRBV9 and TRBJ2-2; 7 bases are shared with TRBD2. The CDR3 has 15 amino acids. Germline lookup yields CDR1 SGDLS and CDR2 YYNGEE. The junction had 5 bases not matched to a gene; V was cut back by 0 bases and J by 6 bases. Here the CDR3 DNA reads TGTGCCAGCAGCGTAGGTGGGAGGGCGGCCGGGGAGCTGTTTTTT. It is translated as CASSVGGRAAGELFF.

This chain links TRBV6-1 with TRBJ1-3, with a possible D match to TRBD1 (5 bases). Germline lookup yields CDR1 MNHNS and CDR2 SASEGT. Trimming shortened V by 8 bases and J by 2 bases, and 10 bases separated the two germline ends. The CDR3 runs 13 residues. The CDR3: CASFRVTGNTIYF. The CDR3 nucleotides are TGTGCCAGCTTCAGGGTAACTGGAAACACCATATATTTT.